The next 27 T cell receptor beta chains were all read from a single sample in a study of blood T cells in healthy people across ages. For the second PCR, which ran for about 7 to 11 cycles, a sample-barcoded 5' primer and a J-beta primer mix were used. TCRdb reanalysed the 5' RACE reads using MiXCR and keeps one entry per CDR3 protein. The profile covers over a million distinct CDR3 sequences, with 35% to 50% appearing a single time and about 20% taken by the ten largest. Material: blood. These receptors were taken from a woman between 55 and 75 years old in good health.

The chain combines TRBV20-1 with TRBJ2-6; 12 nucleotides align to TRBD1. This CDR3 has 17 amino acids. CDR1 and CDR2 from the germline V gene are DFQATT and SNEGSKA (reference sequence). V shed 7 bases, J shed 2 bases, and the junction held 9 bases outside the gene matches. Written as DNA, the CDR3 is TGCAGTGGGCTTGGGACAGGGGGCTTGACTGGGGCCAACGTCCTGACTTTC. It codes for CSGLGTGGLTGANVLTF.

The CDR3 spells CASRTGIAYNEQFF. The CDR3, as DNA: TGTGCCAGCAGGACAGGTATCGCCTACAATGAGCAGTTCTTC. The chain combines TRBV27 with TRBJ2-1; weak D call: TRBD1 (6 bases). The CDR3 loop spans 14 amino acids. CDR1 and CDR2 (germline): MNHEY, SMNVEV (reference sequence). V was pared by 6 bases and J by 2 bases, with 11 bases between.

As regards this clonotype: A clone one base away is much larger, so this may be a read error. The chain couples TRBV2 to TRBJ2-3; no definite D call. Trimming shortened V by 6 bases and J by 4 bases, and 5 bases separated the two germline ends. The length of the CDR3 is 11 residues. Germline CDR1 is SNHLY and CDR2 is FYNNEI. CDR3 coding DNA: TGTGCCAGCAGCACCGCAGATACGCAGTATTTT. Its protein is CASSTADTQYF.

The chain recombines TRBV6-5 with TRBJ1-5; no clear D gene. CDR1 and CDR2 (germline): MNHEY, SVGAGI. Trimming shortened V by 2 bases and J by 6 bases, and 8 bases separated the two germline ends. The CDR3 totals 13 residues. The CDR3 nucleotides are TGTGCCAGCAGTTACAGGACGGGTCAGCCCCAGCATTTT. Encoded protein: CASSYRTGQPQHF.

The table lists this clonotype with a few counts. The CDR3 spells CASSLGGRNSDTQYF. The CDR3 bases are TGTGCCAGCAGCCTAGGCGGGAGGAACTCAGATACGCAGTATTTT. This chain uses TRBV7-2 with TRBJ2-3, with TRBD2 matching 8 bases. The CDR3 length is 15 residues. The germline V gene encodes CDR1 SGHTA and CDR2 FQGNSA. The V and J ends lost 5 bases and 4 bases, in that order; junction bases with no gene match: 8.

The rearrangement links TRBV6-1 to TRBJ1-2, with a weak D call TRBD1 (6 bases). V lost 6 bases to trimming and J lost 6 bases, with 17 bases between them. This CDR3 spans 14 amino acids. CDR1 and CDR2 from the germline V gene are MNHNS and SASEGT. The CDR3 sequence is CASRLQGELNGYTF. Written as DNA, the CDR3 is TGTGCCAGCAGGTTACAGGGTGAGCTCAATGGCTACACCTTC.

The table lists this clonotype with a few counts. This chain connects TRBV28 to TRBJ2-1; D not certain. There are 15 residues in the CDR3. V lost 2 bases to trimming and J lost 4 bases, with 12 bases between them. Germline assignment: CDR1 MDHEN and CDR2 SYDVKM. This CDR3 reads CASSLLTPNYNEQFF. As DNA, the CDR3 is TGTGCCAGCAGTTTACTAACACCCAATTACAATGAGCAGTTCTTC.

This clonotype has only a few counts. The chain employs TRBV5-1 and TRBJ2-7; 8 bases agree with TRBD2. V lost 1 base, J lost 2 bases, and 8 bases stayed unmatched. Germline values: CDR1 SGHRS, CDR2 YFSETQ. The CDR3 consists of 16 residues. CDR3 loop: CASSLNPGTRPYEQYF. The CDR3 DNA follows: TGCGCCAGCAGCTTGAACCCCGGGACTAGACCCTACGAGCAGTACTTC.

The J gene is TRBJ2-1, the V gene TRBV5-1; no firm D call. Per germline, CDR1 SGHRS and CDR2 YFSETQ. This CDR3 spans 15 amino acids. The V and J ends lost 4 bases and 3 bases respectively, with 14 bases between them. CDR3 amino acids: CASSLDSSFYNEQFF. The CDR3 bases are TGCGCCAGCAGCCTCGACTCGAGTTTCTACAATGAGCAGTTCTTC.

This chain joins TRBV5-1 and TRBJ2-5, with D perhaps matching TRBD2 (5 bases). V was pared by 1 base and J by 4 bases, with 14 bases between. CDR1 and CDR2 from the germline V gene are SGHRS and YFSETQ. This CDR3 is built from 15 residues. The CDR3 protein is CASSLRGVRGETQYF. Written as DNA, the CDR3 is TGCGCCAGCAGCTTGCGGGGAGTTAGAGGAGAGACCCAGTACTTC.

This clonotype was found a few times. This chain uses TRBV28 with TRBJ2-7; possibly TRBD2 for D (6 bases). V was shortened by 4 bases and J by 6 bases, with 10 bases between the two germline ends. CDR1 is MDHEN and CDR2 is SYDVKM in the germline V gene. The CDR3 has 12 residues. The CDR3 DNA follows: TGTGCCAGCAGTTCTCGGACTATCGAGCAGTACTTC. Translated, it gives CASSSRTIEQYF.

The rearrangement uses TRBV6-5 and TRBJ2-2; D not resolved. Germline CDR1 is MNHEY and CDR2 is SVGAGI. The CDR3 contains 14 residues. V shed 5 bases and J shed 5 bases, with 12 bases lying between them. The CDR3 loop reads CASSPDGQTGELFF. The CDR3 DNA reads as TGTGCCAGCAGTCCCGACGGGCAGACCGGGGAGCTGTTTTTT.

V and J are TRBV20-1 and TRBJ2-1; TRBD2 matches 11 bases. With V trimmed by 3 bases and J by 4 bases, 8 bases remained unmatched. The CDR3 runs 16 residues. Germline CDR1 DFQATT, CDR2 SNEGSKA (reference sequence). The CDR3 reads CSARPPLAGGYNEQFF. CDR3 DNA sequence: TGCAGTGCTAGGCCTCCCCTAGCGGGAGGTTACAATGAGCAGTTCTTC.

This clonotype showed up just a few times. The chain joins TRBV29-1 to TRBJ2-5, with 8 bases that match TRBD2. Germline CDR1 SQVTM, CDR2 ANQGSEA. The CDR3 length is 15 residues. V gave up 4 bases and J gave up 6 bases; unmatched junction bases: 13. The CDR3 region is CSVGASGTRRQTQYF. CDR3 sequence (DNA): TGCAGCGTTGGTGCCTCCGGGACTAGGCGACAGACCCAGTACTTC.

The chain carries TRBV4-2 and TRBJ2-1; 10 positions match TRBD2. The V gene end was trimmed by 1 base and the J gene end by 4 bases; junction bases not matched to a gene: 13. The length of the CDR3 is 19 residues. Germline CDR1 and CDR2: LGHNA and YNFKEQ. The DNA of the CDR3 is TGTGCCAGCAGCCAAGCACGCGCAGCTAGCGGGAGCGGTTACAATGAGCAGTTCTTC. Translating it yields CASSQARAASGSGYNEQFF.

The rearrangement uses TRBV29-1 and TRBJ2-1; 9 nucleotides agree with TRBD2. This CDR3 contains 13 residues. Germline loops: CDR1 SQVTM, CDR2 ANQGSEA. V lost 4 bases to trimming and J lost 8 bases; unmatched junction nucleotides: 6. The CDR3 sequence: CSVVSGRGDEQFF. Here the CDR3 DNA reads TGCAGCGTTGTTAGCGGGAGAGGGGATGAGCAGTTCTTC.

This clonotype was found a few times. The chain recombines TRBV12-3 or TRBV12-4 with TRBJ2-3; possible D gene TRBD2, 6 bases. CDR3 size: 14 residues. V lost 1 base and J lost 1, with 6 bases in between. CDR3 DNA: TGTGCCAGCAGTTTAGTAGCGGGCACAGATACGCAGTATTTT. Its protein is CASSLVAGTDTQYF.

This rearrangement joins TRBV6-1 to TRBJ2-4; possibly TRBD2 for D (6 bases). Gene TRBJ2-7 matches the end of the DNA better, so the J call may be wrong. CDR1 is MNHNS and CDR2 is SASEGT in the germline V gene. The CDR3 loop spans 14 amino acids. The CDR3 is CASRAQAGSYEQYF. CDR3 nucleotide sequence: TGTGCCAGCAGGGCGCAGGCGGGATCCTACGAGCAGTACTTC.

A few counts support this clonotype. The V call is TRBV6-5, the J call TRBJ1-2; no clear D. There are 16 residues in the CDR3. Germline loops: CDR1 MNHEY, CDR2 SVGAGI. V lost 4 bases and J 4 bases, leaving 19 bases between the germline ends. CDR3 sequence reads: CASSLTFSVEGYGYTF. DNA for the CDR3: TGTGCCAGCAGTTTAACCTTCTCGGTTGAGGGCTATGGCTACACCTTC.

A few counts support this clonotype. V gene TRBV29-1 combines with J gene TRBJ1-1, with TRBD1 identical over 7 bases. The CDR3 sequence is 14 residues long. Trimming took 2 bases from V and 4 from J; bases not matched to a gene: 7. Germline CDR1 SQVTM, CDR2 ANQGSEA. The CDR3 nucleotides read TGCAGCGTTGAATGGGGAGGGGGCCCCACTGAAGCTTTCTTT. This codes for CSVEWGGGPTEAFF.

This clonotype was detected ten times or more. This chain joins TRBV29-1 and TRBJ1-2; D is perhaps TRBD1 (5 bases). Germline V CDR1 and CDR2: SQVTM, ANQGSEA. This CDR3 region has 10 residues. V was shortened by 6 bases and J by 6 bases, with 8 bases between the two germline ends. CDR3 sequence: CSVGGNGYTF. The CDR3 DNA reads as TGCAGCGTCGGGGGGAATGGCTACACCTTC.

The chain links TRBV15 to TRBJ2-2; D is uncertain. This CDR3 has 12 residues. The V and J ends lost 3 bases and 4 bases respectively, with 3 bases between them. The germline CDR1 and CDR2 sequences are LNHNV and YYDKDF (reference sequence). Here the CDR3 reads CATSRSTGELFF. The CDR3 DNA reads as TGTGCCACCAGCAGGTCCACCGGGGAGCTGTTTTTT. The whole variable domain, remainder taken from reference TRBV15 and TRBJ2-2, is DAMVIQNPRYQVTQFGKPVTLSCSQTLNHNVMYWYQQKSSQAPKLLFHYYDKDFNNEADTPDNFQSRRPNTSFCFLDIRSPGLGDTAMYLCATSRSTGELFFGEGSRLTVL.

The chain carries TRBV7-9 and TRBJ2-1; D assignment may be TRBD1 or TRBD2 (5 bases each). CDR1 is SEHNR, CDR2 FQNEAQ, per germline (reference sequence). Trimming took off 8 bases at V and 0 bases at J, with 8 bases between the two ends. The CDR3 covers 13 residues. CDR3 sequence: CASRDPSYNEQFF. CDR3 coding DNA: TGTGCCAGCCGGGACCCCTCCTACAATGAGCAGTTCTTC.

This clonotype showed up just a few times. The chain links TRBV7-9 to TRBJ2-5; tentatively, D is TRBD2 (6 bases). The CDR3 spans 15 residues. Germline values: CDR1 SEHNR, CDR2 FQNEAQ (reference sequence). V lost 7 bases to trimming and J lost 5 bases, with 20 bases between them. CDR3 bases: TGTGCCAGCATCCCAACAGGAGGCGGAGGGGAGACCCAGTACTTC. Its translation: CASIPTGGGGETQYF.

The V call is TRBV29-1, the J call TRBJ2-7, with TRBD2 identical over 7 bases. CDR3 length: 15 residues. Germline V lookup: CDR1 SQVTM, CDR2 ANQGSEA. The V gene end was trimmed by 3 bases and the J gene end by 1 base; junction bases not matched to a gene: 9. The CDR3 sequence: CSVDSAGEGSYEQYF. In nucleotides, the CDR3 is TGCAGCGTTGATTCTGCGGGAGAAGGGTCCTACGAGCAGTACTTC.

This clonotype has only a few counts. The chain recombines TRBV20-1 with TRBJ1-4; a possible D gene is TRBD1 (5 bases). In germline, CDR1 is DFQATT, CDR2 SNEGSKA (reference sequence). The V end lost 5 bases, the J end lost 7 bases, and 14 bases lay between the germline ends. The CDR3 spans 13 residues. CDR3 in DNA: TGCAGTGCTCGCCGGGCCGGGGGTGAAAAACTGTTTTTT. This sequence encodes CSARRAGGEKLFF.

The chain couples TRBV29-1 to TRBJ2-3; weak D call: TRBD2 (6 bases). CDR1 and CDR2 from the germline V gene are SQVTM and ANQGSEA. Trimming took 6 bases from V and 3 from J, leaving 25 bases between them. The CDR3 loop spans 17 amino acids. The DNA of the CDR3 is TGCAGCGTGGGAGGATATACCGACCCCGGAAGGACAGATACGCAGTATTTT. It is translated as CSVGGYTDPGRTDTQYF.